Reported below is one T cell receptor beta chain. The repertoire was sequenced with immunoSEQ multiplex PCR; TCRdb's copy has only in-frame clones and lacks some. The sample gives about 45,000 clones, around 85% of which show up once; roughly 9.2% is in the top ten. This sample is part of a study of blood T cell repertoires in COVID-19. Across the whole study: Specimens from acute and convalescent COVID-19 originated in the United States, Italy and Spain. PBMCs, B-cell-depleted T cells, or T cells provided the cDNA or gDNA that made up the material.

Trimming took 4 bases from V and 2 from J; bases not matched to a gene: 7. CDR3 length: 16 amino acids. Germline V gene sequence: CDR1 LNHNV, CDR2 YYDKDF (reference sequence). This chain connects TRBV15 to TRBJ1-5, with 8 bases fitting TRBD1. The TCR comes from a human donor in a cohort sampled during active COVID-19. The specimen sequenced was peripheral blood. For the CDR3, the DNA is TGTGCCACCAGCAAGTCAGGGGGCGCGGGCAATCAGCCCCAGCATTTT. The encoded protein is CATSKSGGAGNQPQHF. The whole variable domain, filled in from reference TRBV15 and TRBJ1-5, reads DAMVIQNPRYQVTQFGKPVTLSCSQTLNHNVMYWYQQKSSQAPKLLFHYYDKDFNNEADTPDNFQSRRPNTSFCFLDIRSPGLGDTAMYLCATSKSGGAGNQPQHFGDGTRLSIL.